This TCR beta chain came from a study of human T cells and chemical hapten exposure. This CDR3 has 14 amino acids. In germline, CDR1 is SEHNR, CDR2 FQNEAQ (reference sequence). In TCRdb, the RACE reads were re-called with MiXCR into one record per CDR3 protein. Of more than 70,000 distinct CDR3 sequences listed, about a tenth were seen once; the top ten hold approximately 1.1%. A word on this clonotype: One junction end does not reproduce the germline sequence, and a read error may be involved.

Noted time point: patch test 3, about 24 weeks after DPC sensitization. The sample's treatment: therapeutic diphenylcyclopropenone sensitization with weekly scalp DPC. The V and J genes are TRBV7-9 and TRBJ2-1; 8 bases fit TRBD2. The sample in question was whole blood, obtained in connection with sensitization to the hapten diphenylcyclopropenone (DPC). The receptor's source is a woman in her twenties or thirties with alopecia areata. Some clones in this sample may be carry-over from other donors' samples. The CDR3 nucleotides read TGTGCCAGCATTCCAACCACCGTAACTAGCGGTTACGTCTTC. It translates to CASIPTTVTSGYVF.